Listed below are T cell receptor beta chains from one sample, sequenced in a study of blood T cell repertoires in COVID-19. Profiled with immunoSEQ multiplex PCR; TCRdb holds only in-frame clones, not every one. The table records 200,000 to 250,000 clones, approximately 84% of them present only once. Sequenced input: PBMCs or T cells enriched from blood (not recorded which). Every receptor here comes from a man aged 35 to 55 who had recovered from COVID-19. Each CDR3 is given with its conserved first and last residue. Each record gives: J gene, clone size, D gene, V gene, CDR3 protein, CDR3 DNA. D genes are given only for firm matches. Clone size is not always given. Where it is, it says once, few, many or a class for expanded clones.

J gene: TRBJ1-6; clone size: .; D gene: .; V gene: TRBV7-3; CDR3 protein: CASSPQDGIYSPLHF; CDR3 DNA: TGTGCCAGCAGCCCGCAGGACGGGATTTATTCACCCCTCCACTTT
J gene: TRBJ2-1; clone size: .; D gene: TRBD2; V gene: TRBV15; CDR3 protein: CATSRGLYNEQFF; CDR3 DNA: TGTGCCACCAGCAGGGGACTATACAATGAGCAGTTCTTC
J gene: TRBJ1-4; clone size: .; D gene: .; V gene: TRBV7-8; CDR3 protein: CASSLRRAEKLFF; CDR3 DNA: TGTGCCAGCAGCTTAAGGAGGGCTGAAAAACTGTTTTTT
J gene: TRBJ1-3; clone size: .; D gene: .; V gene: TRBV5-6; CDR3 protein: CASSSLSGNTIYF; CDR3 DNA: TGTGCCAGCAGCTCACTCTCTGGAAACACCATATATTTT
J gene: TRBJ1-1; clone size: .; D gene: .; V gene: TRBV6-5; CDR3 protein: CASSYSQTVNTEAFF; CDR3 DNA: TGTGCCAGCAGTTACTCACAGACAGTGAACACTGAAGCTTTCTTT
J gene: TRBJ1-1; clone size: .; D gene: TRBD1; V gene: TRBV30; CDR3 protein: CAWIRGLRDTEAFF; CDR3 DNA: TGTGCCTGGATCAGGGGGCTTCGGGACACTGAAGCTTTCTTT
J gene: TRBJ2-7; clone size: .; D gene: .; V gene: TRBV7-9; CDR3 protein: CASVWGVSEQYF; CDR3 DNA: TGTGCCAGCGTCTGGGGGGTCTCCGAGCAGTACTTC
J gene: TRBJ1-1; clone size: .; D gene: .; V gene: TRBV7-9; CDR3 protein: CASSPLTSEAFF; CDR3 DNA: TGTGCCAGCAGCCCCCTTACATCTGAAGCTTTCTTT
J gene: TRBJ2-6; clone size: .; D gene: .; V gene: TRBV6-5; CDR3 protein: CASNGLRSGANVLTF; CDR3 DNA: TGTGCCAGCAATGGGCTCCGCTCTGGGGCCAACGTCCTGACTTTC
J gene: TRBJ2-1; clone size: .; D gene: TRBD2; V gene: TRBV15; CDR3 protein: CATSRGSGGYGGEQFF; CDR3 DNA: TGTGCCACCAGCAGAGGGAGCGGGGGGTATGGGGGGGAGCAGTTCTTC
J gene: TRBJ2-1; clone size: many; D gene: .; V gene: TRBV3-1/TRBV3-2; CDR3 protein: CASSQDVSTRGNEQFF; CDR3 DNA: TGTGCCAGCAGCCAAGATGTCAGCACCAGGGGAAATGAGCAGTTCTTC
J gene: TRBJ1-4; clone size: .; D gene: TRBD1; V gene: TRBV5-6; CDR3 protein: CASTIRTGVGEKLFF; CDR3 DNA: TGTGCCAGCACCATCCGGACAGGGGTAGGGGAAAAACTGTTTTTT
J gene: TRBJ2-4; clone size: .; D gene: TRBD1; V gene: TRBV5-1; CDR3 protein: CASSSNQGAHNIQYF; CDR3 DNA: TGCGCCAGCAGCTCGAACCAGGGGGCGCATAACATTCAGTACTTC
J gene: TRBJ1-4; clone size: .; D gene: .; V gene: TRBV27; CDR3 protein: CASSFRRGKAECGLFF; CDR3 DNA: TGTGCCAGCAGTTTTCGCCGGGGGAAGGCCGAATGTGGACTGTTTTTT
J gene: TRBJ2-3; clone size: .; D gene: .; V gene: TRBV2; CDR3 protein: CASSRQGEGTDTQYF; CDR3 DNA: TGTGCCAGTTCCCGGCAGGGCGAGGGCACAGATACGCAGTATTTT
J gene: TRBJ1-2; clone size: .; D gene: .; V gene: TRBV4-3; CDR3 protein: CASSQVGGTYGYTF; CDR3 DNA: TGCGCCAGCAGCCAAGTGGGAGGGACCTATGGCTACACCTTC
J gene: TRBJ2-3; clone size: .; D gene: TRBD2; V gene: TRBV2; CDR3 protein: CASSGLAGVTDTQYF; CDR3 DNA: TGTGCCAGCAGTGGACTAGCGGGAGTCACAGATACGCAGTATTTT
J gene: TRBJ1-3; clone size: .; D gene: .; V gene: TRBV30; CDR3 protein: CAWSAYSGNTIYF; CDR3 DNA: TGTGCCTGGAGTGCTTACTCTGGAAACACCATATATTTT
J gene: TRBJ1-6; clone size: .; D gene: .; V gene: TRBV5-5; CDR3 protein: CASTVQGRSYNSPLHF; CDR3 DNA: TGTGCCAGCACAGTACAGGGACGGTCCTATAATTCACCCCTCCACTTT
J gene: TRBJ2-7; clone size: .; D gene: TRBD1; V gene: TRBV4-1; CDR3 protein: CASSQPRTGVTYEQYF; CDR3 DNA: TGCGCCAGCAGCCAACCCAGGACAGGGGTAACCTACGAGCAGTACTTC
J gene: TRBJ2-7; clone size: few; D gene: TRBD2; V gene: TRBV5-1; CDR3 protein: CASSFASGRARSYEQYF; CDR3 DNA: TGCGCCAGCAGCTTCGCTAGCGGGAGGGCCCGTTCCTACGAGCAGTACTTC
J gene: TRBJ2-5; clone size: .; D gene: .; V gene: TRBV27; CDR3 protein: CASSLSPVGAGTQYF; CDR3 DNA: TGTGCCAGCAGTTTATCCCCGGTGGGGGCGGGGACCCAGTACTTC
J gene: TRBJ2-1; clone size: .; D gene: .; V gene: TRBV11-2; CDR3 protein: CASSILFSDEQFF; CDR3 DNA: TGTGCCAGCAGCATCCTTTTCTCGGATGAGCAGTTCTTC
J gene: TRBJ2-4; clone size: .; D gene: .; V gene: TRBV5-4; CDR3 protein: CASSLGQLAKNIQYF; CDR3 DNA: TGTGCCAGCAGCTTGGGACAGCTAGCCAAAAACATTCAGTACTTC
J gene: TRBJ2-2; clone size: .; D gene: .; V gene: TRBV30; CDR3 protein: CAWSGETRGTGELFF; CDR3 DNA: TGTGCCTGGAGTGGTGAGACTAGGGGCACCGGGGAGCTGTTTTTT
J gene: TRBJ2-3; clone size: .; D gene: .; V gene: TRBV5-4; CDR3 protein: CASSPRELTSTDTQYF; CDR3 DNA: TGTGCCAGCAGCCCCCGGGAGCTAACTAGCACAGATACGCAGTATTTT
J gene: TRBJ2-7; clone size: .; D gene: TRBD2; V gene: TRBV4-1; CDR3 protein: CASSPLAGAREQYF; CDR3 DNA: TGCGCCAGCAGCCCCTTAGCGGGAGCTCGGGAGCAGTACTTC
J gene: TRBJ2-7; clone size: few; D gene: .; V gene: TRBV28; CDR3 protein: CASSLVRWAQYF; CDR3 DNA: TGTGCCAGCAGTTTAGTACGTTGGGCGCAGTACTTC
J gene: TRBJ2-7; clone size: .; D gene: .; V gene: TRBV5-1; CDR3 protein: CASSLGGPYEQYF; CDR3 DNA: TGCGCCAGCAGCTTGGGGGGCCCCTACGAGCAGTACTTC
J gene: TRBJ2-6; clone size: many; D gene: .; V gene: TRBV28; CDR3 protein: CASSFPGKDSGANVLTF; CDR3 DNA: TGTGCCAGCAGTTTTCCAGGGAAAGACTCTGGGGCCAACGTCCTGACTTTC
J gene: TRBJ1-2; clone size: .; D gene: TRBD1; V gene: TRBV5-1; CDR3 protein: CASSFDTGGGYGYTF; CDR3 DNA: TGCGCCAGCAGCTTCGATACAGGGGGTGGGTATGGCTACACCTTC
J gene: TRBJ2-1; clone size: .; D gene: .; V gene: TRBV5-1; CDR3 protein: CASSLAAGLSYNEQFF; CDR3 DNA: TGCGCCAGCAGCTTGGCCGCGGGTCTCTCCTACAATGAGCAGTTCTTC
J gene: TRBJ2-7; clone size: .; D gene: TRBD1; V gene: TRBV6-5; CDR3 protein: CASSYRDRGVYEQYF; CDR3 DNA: TGTGCCAGCAGCTACAGGGACAGGGGCGTCTACGAGCAGTACTTC
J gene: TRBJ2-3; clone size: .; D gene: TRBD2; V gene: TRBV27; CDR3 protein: CATRPIAGERTDTQYF; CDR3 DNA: TGTGCCACCCGACCTATAGCGGGAGAGCGCACAGATACGCAGTATTTT
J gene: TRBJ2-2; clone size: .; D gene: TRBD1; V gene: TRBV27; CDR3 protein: CASSRRTGGTNTGELFF; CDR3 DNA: TGTGCCAGCAGTCGCCGGACAGGGGGCACGAACACCGGGGAGCTGTTTTTT
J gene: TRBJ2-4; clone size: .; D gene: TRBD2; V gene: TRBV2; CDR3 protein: CASSDPASGGRDIQYF; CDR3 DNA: TGTGCCAGCAGTGATCCGGCTAGCGGGGGGAGGGACATTCAGTACTTC
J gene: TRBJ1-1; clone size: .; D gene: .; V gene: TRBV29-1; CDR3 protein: CSTLRGQPGGTEAFF; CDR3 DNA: TGCAGCACCCTGAGGGGCCAGCCCGGGGGGACTGAAGCTTTCTTT
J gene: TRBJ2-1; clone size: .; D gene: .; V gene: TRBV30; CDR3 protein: CAWSRGGMYNEQFF; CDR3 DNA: TGTGCCTGGAGTCGGGGCGGGATGTACAATGAGCAGTTCTTC
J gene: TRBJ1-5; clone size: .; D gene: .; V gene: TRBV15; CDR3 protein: CATSRGQGQPQHF; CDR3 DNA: TGTGCCACCAGCAGAGGGCAGGGGCAGCCCCAGCATTTT
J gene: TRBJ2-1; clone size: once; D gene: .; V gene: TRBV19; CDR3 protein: CASSIDWSSYNEQFF; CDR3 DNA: TGTGCCAGTAGTATAGACTGGAGCTCCTACAATGAGCAGTTCTTC
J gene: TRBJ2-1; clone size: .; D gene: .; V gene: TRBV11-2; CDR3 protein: CASSPGDSYNEQFF; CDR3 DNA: TGTGCCAGCAGCCCCGGGGACTCCTACAATGAGCAGTTCTTC
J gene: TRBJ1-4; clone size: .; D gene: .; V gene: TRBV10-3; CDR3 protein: CAISGKQGRVTELFF; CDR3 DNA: TGTGCCATCAGTGGAAAACAGGGAAGGGTCACCGAACTGTTTTTT
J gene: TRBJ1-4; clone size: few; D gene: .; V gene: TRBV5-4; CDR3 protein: CASSPGSRNEKLFF; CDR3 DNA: TGTGCCAGCAGCCCCGGTAGCCGTAATGAAAAACTGTTTTTT
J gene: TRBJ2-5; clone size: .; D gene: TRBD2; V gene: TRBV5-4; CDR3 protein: CATQPASTSGRPRDQYF; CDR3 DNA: TGTGCCACCCAACCCGCATCCACTAGCGGGCGCCCAAGGGACCAGTACTTC
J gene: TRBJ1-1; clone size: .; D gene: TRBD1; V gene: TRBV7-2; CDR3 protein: CASSLNAGGTEAFF; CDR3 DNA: TGTGCCAGCAGCTTAAACGCAGGGGGCACTGAAGCTTTCTTT
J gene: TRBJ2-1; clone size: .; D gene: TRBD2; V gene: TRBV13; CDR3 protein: CASSTPRAGGPDEQFF; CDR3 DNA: TGTGCCAGCAGCACCCCTCGCGCGGGGGGGCCTGATGAGCAGTTCTTC
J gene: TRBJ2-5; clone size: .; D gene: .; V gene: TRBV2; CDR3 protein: CASKLDLSTQYF; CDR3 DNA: TGTGCCAGCAAACTAGACCTCTCGACCCAGTACTTC
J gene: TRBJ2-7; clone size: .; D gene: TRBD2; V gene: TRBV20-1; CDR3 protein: CSASKRVAGDEQYF; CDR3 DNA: TGCAGTGCTAGTAAACGGGTAGCGGGGGACGAGCAGTACTTC
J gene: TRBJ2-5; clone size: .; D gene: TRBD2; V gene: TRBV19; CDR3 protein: CASSTPRTSGELGTQYF; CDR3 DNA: TGTGCCAGTAGTACCCCGAGGACTAGCGGGGAATTAGGGACCCAGTACTTC
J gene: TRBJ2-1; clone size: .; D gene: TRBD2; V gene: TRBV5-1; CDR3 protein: CASSGLAGGGYNEQFF; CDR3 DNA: TGCGCCAGCAGCGGACTAGCGGGAGGGGGATACAATGAGCAGTTCTTC
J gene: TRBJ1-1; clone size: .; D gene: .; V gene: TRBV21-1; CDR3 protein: CASSKALSAANTEAFF; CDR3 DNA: TGTGCCAGCAGCAAAGCGCTTTCGGCGGCGAACACTGAAGCTTTCTTT
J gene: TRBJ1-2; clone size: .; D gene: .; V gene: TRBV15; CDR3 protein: CATSRDRGMNGYTF; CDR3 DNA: TGTGCCACCAGCAGAGATCGGGGGATGAATGGCTACACCTTC
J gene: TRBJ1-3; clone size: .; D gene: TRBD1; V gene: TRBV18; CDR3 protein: CASSLRDRGDTIYF; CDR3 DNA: TGTGCCAGCTCACTCCGGGACAGGGGGGACACCATATATTTT
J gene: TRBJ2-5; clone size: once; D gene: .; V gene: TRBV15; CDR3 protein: CATSVGQQETQYF; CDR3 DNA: TGTGCCACCAGCGTCGGACAGCAAGAGACCCAGTACTTC
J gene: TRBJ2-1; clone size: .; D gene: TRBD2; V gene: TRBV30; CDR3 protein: CAWRGAGGPSEQFF; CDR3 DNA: TGTGCCTGGAGAGGAGCGGGGGGGCCCTCTGAGCAGTTCTTC
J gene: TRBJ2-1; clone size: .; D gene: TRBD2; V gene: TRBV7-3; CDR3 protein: CASSLRRGIYNEQFF; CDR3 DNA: TGTGCCAGCAGCTTAAGGCGGGGGATATACAATGAGCAGTTCTTC
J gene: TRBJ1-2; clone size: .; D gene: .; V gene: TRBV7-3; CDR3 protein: CASSQGRGPAYGYTF; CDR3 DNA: TGTGCCAGCAGCCAAGGGCGGGGGCCGGCCTATGGCTACACCTTC